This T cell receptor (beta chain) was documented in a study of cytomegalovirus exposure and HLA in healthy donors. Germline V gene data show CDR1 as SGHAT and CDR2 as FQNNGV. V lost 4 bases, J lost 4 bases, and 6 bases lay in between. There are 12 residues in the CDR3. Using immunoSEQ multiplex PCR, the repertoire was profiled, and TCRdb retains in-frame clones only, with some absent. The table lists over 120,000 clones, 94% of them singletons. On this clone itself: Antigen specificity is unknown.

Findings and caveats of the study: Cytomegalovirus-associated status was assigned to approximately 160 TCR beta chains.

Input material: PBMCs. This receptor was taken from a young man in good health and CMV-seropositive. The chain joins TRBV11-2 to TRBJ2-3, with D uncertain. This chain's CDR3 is CASSSEPDTQYF. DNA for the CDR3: TGTGCCAGCAGCTCCGAGCCAGATACGCAGTATTTT.